Shown below are 4 T cell receptor beta chains from a single sample sequenced in a study of regulatory T cells in long-lasting Graves disease. HTBI primers from iRepertoire and Arm-PCR of CDR3 regions yielded the TCR beta libraries. TCRdb independently ran MiXCR on the multiplex PCR reads; one entry per CDR3 protein. Seen here are a few hundred thousand distinct CDR3 sequences, 15% to 20% observed once, and the top ten hold roughly 27%. Specified time point: newly diagnosed GD, antithyroid drugs for less than 3 months. There was RNA extracted from PBMCs, and the TCR library was made from it. These data were also reused for a study on T cells in Graves' hyperthyroidism and ophthalmopathy.

Sequencing used peripheral blood mononuclear cells (PBMCs), obtained at new diagnosis, from a patient treated with antithyroid drugs. The receptors derive from a man aged 40-49 years with Graves disease.

A few counts support this clonotype. A read error is likely here: a far larger clone is one base away. The genes are TRBV6-5 and TRBJ1-1; D call uncertain. CDR3 length: 12 residues. Looked up from germline, CDR1 is MNHEY and CDR2 is SVGAGI. CDR3: CAGSYRGTEAFF. CDR3 nucleotides: TGTGCCGGCAGTTACCGGGGCACTGAAGCTTTCTTT.

This clonotype has ten or more counts. V and J are TRBV6-1 and TRBJ2-1, with 11 positions matching TRBD2. J gave up 8 bases and V 1 base, and 7 bases lay outside the gene matches. The CDR3 spans 16 residues. Germline CDR1 is MNHNS and CDR2 is SASEGT. CDR3 in amino acids: CASSEEIAGGKDEQFF. CDR3 bases: TGTGCCAGCAGTGAAGAGATAGCGGGGGGGAAGGATGAGCAGTTCTTC.

This clonotype occurred many times. The CDR3 is CASSPGLLRPTDTQYF. In DNA form, the CDR3 reads TGCGCCAGCAGCCCGGGGCTCCTCAGACCCACAGATACGCAGTATTTT. The rearrangement joins TRBV5-1 to TRBJ2-3; D is tentatively TRBD1 or TRBD2 (5 bases each). The length of the CDR3 is 16 residues. V was shortened by 4 bases and J by 2 bases, with 17 bases between the two germline ends. The V gene's germline CDR1 is SGHRS and CDR2 YFSETQ. Full variable domain (missing parts from reference TRBV5-1 and TRBJ2-3): KAGVTQTPRYLIKTRGQQVTLSCSPISGHRSVSWYQQTPGQGLQFLFEYFSETQRNKGNFPGRFSGRQFSNSRSEMNVSTLELGDSALYLCASSPGLLRPTDTQYFGPGTRLTVL.

This clonotype was counted only a few times. The J gene is TRBJ2-2, the V gene TRBV5-4, with D unresolved. Germline-derived CDR1 and CDR2 are SGHNT and YYREEE (reference sequence). The CDR3 is made up of 15 amino acids. Between the trimmed V and J ends, which lost 4 bases and 6 bases, there was a span of 16 bases. The CDR3, as DNA: TGTGCCAGCAGCCCCATCCCGCAGTGGTCCGGGGAGCTGTTTTTT. The encoded protein is CASSPIPQWSGELFF.